The entry that follows covers one T cell receptor beta chain sequence. Antigen specificity is unknown. Germline is not matched at one junction end, which may reflect a read error. This CDR3 has 14 residues. The germline V gene encodes CDR1 DFQATT and CDR2 SNEGSKA (reference sequence). The donors, healthy Caucasians from Russia, were aged roughly 6 to 90. Isolating PBMCs gave at least 6 million of these cells per sample. For the second PCR, which ran for about 7 to 11 cycles, a sample-barcoded 5' primer and a J-beta primer mix were used. TCRdb passed the 5' RACE reads through MiXCR, listing each CDR3 protein once. The profile shows about a million distinct CDR3 sequences, 51% of them singletons. This entry is derived from a study of blood T cells in healthy people across ages. Points from the study as a whole: PBMCs that were unsorted prevented a conclusive naive versus antigen-experienced comparison.

This receptor was identified in a woman aged 60-70 years in good health. Specimen: blood. This chain links TRBV20-1 with TRBJ1-2, with D tentatively TRBD1 (5 bases). CDR3 sequence: CSASEGAGWYDYTF. DNA of the CDR3: TGCAGTGCTAGCGAGGGAGCAGGGTGGTATGACTACACCTTC.